This TCR beta chain was profiled in a study of blood T cell repertoires in COVID-19 (dated by TCRdb to 2020 to 2021). Regarding the study in general: Samples from collaborators originated in the United States, Italy and Spain and spanned both the acute and convalescent phases of COVID-19. The material from the prospective study consisted of cDNA or gDNA derived from T cells, B-cell-depleted T cells, or PBMCs. The dataset comprised deeply sampled blood TCRbeta repertoires from subjects exposed to, actively infected with, or recovered from COVID-19. The repertoires were released in a freely available public database intended as a resource for research on the immune response to SARS-CoV-2. Samples came from the ongoing ImmuneRACE study (first 160 participants) plus 1,254 subjects from 6 global collaborators. Sample metadata almost always included a de-identified subject ID, COVID-19 status, age in years and sex. Where available, HLA class I and class II types were obtained from metadata supplied by the sample provider rather than from assay-based typing. The paper's findings and limits, for the study overall: The quantity of clinical and demographic metadata differed by source and by participant and was supplied without curation.

Only one count was recorded for this clone. Its antigen is not yet known. Nothing much larger sits one base from this clone, and base qualities are not available. Inclusive of the bounding cysteine and phenylalanine, the CDR3 is 18 residues long. Of the read, only the CDR3 DNA is kept; its 54 bases are in frame from base 1. The CDR1 and CDR2 encoded by the germline V gene are MDHEN and SYDVKM. Relative to germline, V is missing 5 bases and J is missing 0 bases, with 13 bases of the junction outside any gene match. TCRbeta CDR3 regions were amplified from genomic DNA by means of the immunoSEQ Assay, a bias-controlled multiplex PCR. Per the original workflow: Nucleated cell counts per sample were estimated from amplification of reference gene primers within the assay. To quantify the absolute abundance of each unique TCRbeta CDR3 rearrangement, sequence reads were collapsed and filtered. Productive Simpson clonality was computed per sample as the square root of Simpson's diversity index over productive rearrangements. TCRdb retrieved this table from immuneACCESS and kept in-frame rearrangements only. Not all clones are present; in checked studies, unresolved V genes account for under half, and no reason is known for the remainder. The DNA was the basis for D and trimming; V, J and clone size are from that table. The sample data list around 170,000 clones, and about four fifths of these were observed just once. The ten biggest clones cover around 6.5% of the sample.

The collaborating institutions used their own protocols to collect whole blood in K2EDTA tubes. For TCRbeta analysis, collaborators shipped samples in one of three forms: frozen whole blood, isolated PBMCs, or DNA extracted from either of those sample types. Sequencing input: peripheral blood. The receptor's source is a woman between 40 and 55 years old with acute or convalescent COVID-19. The sequence is built from TRBV28 and TRBJ2-5; the central 9 bases match TRBD2. The CDR3 region: CASSPWGLAGRYQETQYF. The DNA reads as follows: TGTGCCAGCAGTCCCTGGGGGCTAGCGGGGAGATACCAAGAGACCCAGTACTTC.